The clone carrying this TCR beta chain was picked up many times. Each CDR3 protein is one row after TCRdb ran MiXCR on the 5' RACE reads. The table records 100,000 to 150,000 distinct CDR3 sequences, around 7.4% of them present only once. V was trimmed by 2 bases and J by 0 bases, leaving 17 bases between them. Germline-derived CDR1 and CDR2 are ENHRY and SYGVKD. The CDR3 spans 19 residues. This sample was included in a study of T cells after yellow fever vaccination. Study-wide background: Any fraction with a low cell number was prepared using SMART-Seq v4 Ultra Low Input.

The V gene is TRBV10-3, the J gene TRBJ2-6, with D perhaps matching TRBD1 or TRBD2 (6 bases each). The TCR was taken from a man aged 18 to 35 who received the YFV17D yellow fever vaccine. The sequencing used CD4+ T cells sorted from PBMCs, collected 9 to 10 days after the first yellow fever vaccination. CDR3 coding DNA: TGTGCCATCAGTGAGAACGGTAGAGGGGGGATCTCTGGGGCCAACGTCCTGACTTTC. Residues: CAISENGRGGISGANVLTF.